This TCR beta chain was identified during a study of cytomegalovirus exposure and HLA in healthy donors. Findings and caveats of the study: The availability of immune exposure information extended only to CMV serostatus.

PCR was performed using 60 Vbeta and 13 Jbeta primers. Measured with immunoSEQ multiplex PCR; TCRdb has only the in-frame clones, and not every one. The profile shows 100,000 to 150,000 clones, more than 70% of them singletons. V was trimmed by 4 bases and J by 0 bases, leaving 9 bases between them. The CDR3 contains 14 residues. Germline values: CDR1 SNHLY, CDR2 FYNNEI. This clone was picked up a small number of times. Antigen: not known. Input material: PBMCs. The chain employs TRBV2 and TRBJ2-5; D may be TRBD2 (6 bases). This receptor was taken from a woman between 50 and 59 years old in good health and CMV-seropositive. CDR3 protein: CASSASEHQETQYF. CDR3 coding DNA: TGTGCCAGCAGTGCTAGCGAACACCAAGAGACCCAGTACTTC.